The 29 T cell receptor beta chains presented below share a single source sample, sequenced in a study of blood T cell repertoires in COVID-19. This table comes from immunoSEQ multiplex PCR, and its TCRdb copy is limited to in-frame clones, with some not included. The repertoire holds fewer than 350,000 clones, approximately 84% seen once, with 2% to 2.5% in the top ten. The sample comprised peripheral blood. The receptor set was obtained from a woman in her twenties or thirties who had recovered from COVID-19.

Only a few counts were recorded for this clone. V gene TRBV7-8 combines with J gene TRBJ1-2; TRBD1 aligns across 7 bases. Germline V CDR1 and CDR2: SGHVS, FQNEAQ. Trimming took 5 bases from V and 6 from J; bases not matched to a gene: 0. This CDR3 has 11 residues. CDR3 region: CASSRGHGYTF. The CDR3 DNA reads TGTGCCAGCAGCAGGGGGCATGGCTACACCTTC.

V gene TRBV5-6 combines with J gene TRBJ1-2; D ambiguous. The CDR3 contains 16 residues. Germline values: CDR1 SGHDT, CDR2 YYEEEE. Trimming removed 0 bases at V and 3 bases at J, with 15 bases between. The chain's CDR3 is CASSLVSSGVDYGYTF. DNA for the CDR3: TGTGCCAGCAGCTTGGTTTCTTCAGGTGTCGACTATGGCTACACCTTC.

This clone was counted ten times or more. This chain uses TRBV5-1 with TRBJ2-7, with TRBD1 identical over 8 bases. CDR1 and CDR2 from the germline V gene are SGHRS and YFSETQ. This CDR3 comprises 18 residues. The ends lost 5 bases at V and 6 bases at J; junction bases unmatched: 22. Here the CDR3 DNA reads TGCGCCAGCAGTTGGACCCTCCTACGGACAGGGAGGCGCGCCGAGCAGTACTTC. Translation gives CASSWTLLRTGRRAEQYF.

This sequence joins TRBV7-9 and TRBJ1-5, with a possible D match to TRBD1 (5 bases). The CDR3 totals 13 residues. The germline CDR1 and CDR2 sequences are SEHNR and FQNEAQ (reference sequence). Deletions cut 4 bases from V and 7 bases from J, with 11 bases between. The CDR3 DNA reads TGTGCCAGCAGCTGGAGCCAGGGCCAGCCCCAGCATTTT. Protein sequence: CASSWSQGQPQHF.

This clone was observed a single time. The chain couples TRBV5-1 to TRBJ2-3; 9 positions agree with TRBD2. The V gene end was trimmed by 4 bases and the J gene end by 6 bases; junction bases not matched to a gene: 12. The CDR3 covers 16 residues. The germline CDR1 and CDR2 sequences are SGHRS and YFSETQ. CDR3 sequence (DNA): TGCGCCAGCAGCCCGGCGACTAGCGGCCTTAGTGATACGCAGTATTTT. It specifies CASSPATSGLSDTQYF.

The chain uses TRBV24-1 and TRBJ1-2; D not resolved. V lost 1 base, J lost 4 bases, and 21 bases lay in between. In germline, CDR1 is KGHDR, CDR2 SFDVKD. The length of the CDR3 is 18 residues. Here the CDR3 DNA reads TGTGCCACCAGTGATTTCGTCGTCCAGGAGAGGGTTGGCTATGGCTACACCTTC. It encodes CATSDFVVQERVGYGYTF.

The gene calls are TRBV6-5 and TRBJ1-1; D is possibly TRBD1 (6 bases). CDR3 length equals 14 residues. V was pared by 4 bases and J by 6 bases, with 15 bases between. Germline V CDR1 and CDR2: MNHEY, SVGAGI. The CDR3 DNA reads TGTGCCAGCAGTTTCGACCCGGGACATCCTGAAGCTTTCTTT. Translating it yields CASSFDPGHPEAFF.

V is TRBV7-9 and J is TRBJ2-5; the D gene is possibly TRBD2 (6 bases). The CDR3 has 15 residues. V lost 5 bases and J lost 4, with 17 bases in between. The germline V gene has CDR1 SEHNR and CDR2 FQNEAQ (reference sequence). The CDR3 region is CASSPILASGETQYF. The CDR3, as DNA: TGTGCCAGCAGCCCGATCCTAGCGTCTGGAGAGACCCAGTACTTC.

Written as DNA, the CDR3 is TGTGCCAGCAGCTCGGACAAGTCCTACGAGCAGTACTTC. This codes for CASSSDKSYEQYF. The chain recombines TRBV14 with TRBJ2-7; D is possibly TRBD1 (5 bases). Germline-derived CDR1 and CDR2 are SGHDN and FVKESK. Trimming cost V 5 bases and J 1 base, with 9 bases left between them. CDR3 size: 13 residues. The variable domain in full, with the rest retrieved from reference TRBV14 and TRBJ2-7, is EAGVTQFPSHSVIEKGQTVTLRCDPISGHDNLYWYRRVMGKEIKFLLHFVKESKQDESGMPNNRFLAERTGGTYSTLKVQPAELEDSGVYFCASSSDKSYEQYFGPGTRLTVT.

This chain joins TRBV10-3 and TRBJ2-2; possibly TRBD1 for D (5 bases). The germline CDR1 and CDR2 sequences are ENHRY and SYGVKD. This CDR3 region has 14 residues. V lost 5 bases to trimming and J lost 3 bases, with 10 bases between them. The CDR3 sequence is CAISTGRDTGELFF. The DNA for the CDR3 is TGTGCCATCAGTACAGGACGGGACACCGGGGAGCTGTTTTTT.

This clone has just one count. V usage is TRBV15 and J usage is TRBJ2-1; 14 nucleotides match TRBD2. In germline, CDR1 is LNHNV, CDR2 YYDKDF (reference sequence). J lost 7 bases, V lost 5 bases, and 7 bases had no gene match. This CDR3 has 16 amino acids. CDR3 amino acids: CATSGRLAGGLNEQFF. Here the CDR3 DNA reads TGTGCCACCAGCGGCCGACTAGCGGGAGGGCTAAATGAGCAGTTCTTC. Full variable domain (rest looked up from reference TRBV15 and TRBJ2-1): DAMVIQNPRYQVTQFGKPVTLSCSQTLNHNVMYWYQQKSSQAPKLLFHYYDKDFNNEADTPDNFQSRRPNTSFCFLDIRSPGLGDTAMYLCATSGRLAGGLNEQFFGPGTRLTVL.

The chain uses TRBV7-9 and TRBJ1-6; 8 positions match TRBD1. V lost 5 bases to trimming and J lost 7 bases; unmatched junction nucleotides: 4. From germline, CDR1 is SEHNR and CDR2 FQNEAQ (reference sequence). This CDR3 contains 14 residues. The CDR3 sequence is CASSRTGQNSPLHF. The CDR3 bases are TGTGCCAGCAGCCGGACAGGGCAAAATTCACCCCTCCACTTT.

V is TRBV6-4 and J is TRBJ2-4; 8 nucleotides line up with TRBD2. CDR1 MRHNA and CDR2 SNTAGT come from the germline V gene. The trim removed 11 bases at V and 0 bases at J, leaving 6 bases unmatched. The CDR3 runs 14 residues. The CDR3 is CAERGRQAKNIQYF. The CDR3, as DNA: TGTGCCGAGCGGGGGAGACAAGCCAAAAACATTCAGTACTTC.

This chain connects TRBV20-1 to TRBJ2-7; D is possibly TRBD2 (6 bases). Per the germline V gene, CDR1 is DFQATT and CDR2 is SNEGSKA (reference sequence). V lost 3 bases and J 8 bases, leaving 20 bases between the germline ends. This CDR3 is built from 14 residues. CDR3 amino acids: CSASPSGLLTKQYF. Here the CDR3 DNA reads TGCAGTGCTAGTCCCAGCGGGTTACTTACGAAGCAGTACTTC.

This chain uses TRBV4-3 with TRBJ1-4; 9 nucleotides align to TRBD1. The germline gives CDR1 LGHNA, CDR2 YSLEER. The CDR3 is 16 residues long. The V gene end was trimmed by 3 bases and the J gene end by 8 bases; junction bases not matched to a gene: 10. CDR3: CASSHELQGQGEKLFF. In DNA form, the CDR3 reads TGCGCCAGCAGCCACGAACTACAGGGACAGGGCGAAAAACTGTTTTTT.

The chain combines TRBV14 with TRBJ2-5; 10 bases are a match to TRBD1. From germline, CDR1 is SGHDN and CDR2 FVKESK. There are 17 residues in the CDR3. After removal of 5 bases from V and 4 bases from J, the junction contained 13 bases not matched to a gene. The CDR3 sequence is CASSSLGQGPAGETQYF. CDR3 coding DNA: TGTGCCAGCAGCTCGCTGGGACAGGGGCCCGCCGGAGAGACCCAGTACTTC.

V gene TRBV19 combines with J gene TRBJ1-2, with unresolved D. In germline, CDR1 is LNHDA, CDR2 SQIVND (reference sequence). V lost 7 bases and J lost 6, with 21 bases in between. The CDR3 contains 15 residues. CDR3 in amino acids: CASKGPTGIKDGYTF. The CDR3 DNA reads as TGTGCCAGTAAAGGCCCGACGGGAATCAAGGATGGCTACACCTTC. The full variable domain, its missing parts supplied by reference TRBV19 and TRBJ1-2, is DGGITQSPKYLFRKEGQNVTLSCEQNLNHDAMYWYRQDPGQGLRLIYYSQIVNDFQKGDIAEGYSVSREKKESFPLTVTSAQKNPTAFYLCASKGPTGIKDGYTFGSGTRLTVV.

The V and J genes are TRBV2 and TRBJ2-7, with D tentatively TRBD1 (6 bases). V was shortened by 2 bases and J by 2 bases, with 10 bases between the two germline ends. Germline CDR1 reads SNHLY; CDR2 reads FYNNEI. This CDR3 contains 14 residues. CDR3: CASSEFQGTYEQYF. As DNA, the CDR3 is TGTGCCAGCAGTGAATTCCAGGGGACCTACGAGCAGTACTTC.

This chain links TRBV9 with TRBJ1-5; D gene unclear. The CDR3 runs to 15 residues. Looked up from germline, CDR1 is SGDLS and CDR2 is YYNGEE. Between the trimmed V and J ends, which lost 2 bases and 0 bases, there was a span of 9 bases. CDR3 DNA sequence: TGTGCCAGCAGCGTCGCGGGTAATAGCAATCAGCCCCAGCATTTT. This gives the protein CASSVAGNSNQPQHF.

The chain carries TRBV28 and TRBJ1-1; 10 positions match TRBD1. Trimming removed 6 bases from V and 5 bases from J; junction bases left unmatched: 6. The CDR3 length is 14 residues. CDR1 and CDR2 (germline): MDHEN, SYDVKM. CDR3: CASRSGTGVTEAFF. The CDR3 DNA reads TGTGCCAGCAGGTCCGGGACAGGGGTAACTGAAGCTTTCTTT. Using reference TRBV28 and TRBJ1-1 for the parts outside the CDR3, the full variable domain is DVKVTQSSRYLVKRTGEKVFLECVQDMDHENMFWYRQDPGLGLRLIYFSYDVKMKEKGDIPEGYSVSREKKERFSLILESASTNQTSMYLCASRSGTGVTEAFFGQGTRLTVV.

The V call is TRBV18, the J call TRBJ2-1; 7 nucleotides line up with TRBD1. The V gene's germline CDR1 is KGHSH and CDR2 LQKENI. Losses at the gene ends were 3 bases for V and 0 bases for J; bases not matched to a gene: 8. The CDR3 is made up of 17 amino acids. The DNA of the CDR3 is TGTGCCAGCTCACCGCCGGGACAGATTAGCTCCTACAATGAGCAGTTCTTC. This encodes CASSPPGQISSYNEQFF.

This rearrangement joins TRBV27 to TRBJ1-2; 8 bases align to TRBD1. Germline CDR1 is MNHEY and CDR2 is SMNVEV (reference sequence). V lost 6 bases, J lost 5 bases, and 8 bases stayed unmatched. This CDR3 contains 14 residues. The CDR3 sequence is CASRPGGFKYGYTF. Here the CDR3 DNA reads TGTGCCAGCAGACCAGGGGGCTTCAAGTATGGCTACACCTTC.

V and J are TRBV5-6 and TRBJ2-1; 8 bases match TRBD1. CDR1 is SGHDT and CDR2 is YYEEEE in the germline V gene. V shed 1 base and J 0 bases; nucleotides not matched to a gene: 12. This CDR3 is 19 amino acids long. The CDR3: CASSLLGRGPESSYNEQFF. As DNA, the CDR3 is TGTGCCAGCAGCTTGCTAGGCAGGGGGCCTGAGAGCTCCTACAATGAGCAGTTCTTC.

The gene calls are TRBV28 and TRBJ1-3; D remains unclear. The CDR3 has 13 amino acids. V was trimmed by 9 bases and J by 0 bases, leaving 9 bases between them. Germline CDR1 reads MDHEN; CDR2 reads SYDVKM. CDR3 in amino acids: CASAVHSGNTIYF. In DNA form, the CDR3 reads TGTGCCAGTGCGGTACACTCTGGAAACACCATATATTTT.

The sample holds one count of this clone. The chain joins TRBV30 to TRBJ1-4, with unresolved D. The germline V and J ends were trimmed by 4 bases and 0 bases, with 9 bases remaining between them. CDR1 GTSNPN and CDR2 SVGIG come from the germline V gene (reference sequence). CDR3 length: 14 residues. For the CDR3, the DNA is TGTGCCTGGAAGGGCGGGGCAACTAATGAAAAACTGTTTTTT. Amino acid sequence: CAWKGGATNEKLFF.

With respect to this clone: The junction shows a germline mismatch at one end, possibly a read error. This chain joins TRBV7-7 and TRBJ2-7; the match to TRBD1 covers 9 bases. The CDR3 covers 15 residues. Germline V lookup: CDR1 SSHAT, CDR2 FNYEAQ (reference sequence). The CDR3 DNA is TGTGCTAGCAGCTTAGGGACAGGGTCGGCCTACGAGCAGTACTTC. It is translated as CASSLGTGSAYEQYF.

The chain uses TRBV4-2 and TRBJ1-3; D not resolved. CDR1 and CDR2 from the germline V gene are LGHNA and YNFKEQ. V was cut by 0 bases and J by 0 bases, with 9 bases left in between. The CDR3 is made up of 16 amino acids. The CDR3 nucleotides read TGTGCCAGCAGCCAAGATCTCCCCAGCTCTGGAAACACCATATATTTT. Protein product: CASSQDLPSSGNTIYF.

CDR3 coding DNA: TGTGCCAGCAGCGGACAGGGGGCTGGATTTGGGACCCAGTACTTC. Its protein is CASSGQGAGFGTQYF. The chain combines TRBV6-5 with TRBJ2-5; TRBD1 matches at 11 bases. The CDR3 has 15 amino acids. Germline loops: CDR1 MNHEY, CDR2 SVGAGI. V shed 6 bases and J 7 bases; nucleotides not matched to a gene: 10.

V usage is TRBV21-1 and J usage is TRBJ1-2. TRBV21-1 is a known pseudogene. The CDR3 is 17 amino acids. This chain's CDR3 is CASSKVRGLTNLYGYTF. The CDR3, as DNA: TGTGCCAGCAGCAAAGTGCGCGGACTTACTAACCTCTATGGCTACACCTTC.